This entry describes one TCR beta chain. These data belong to a study of cytomegalovirus exposure and HLA in healthy donors. Study-wide context: Earlier findings included about 120 million unique TCR beta sequences obtained from 150 million to 200 million T cells.

PCR involved 60 Vbeta and 13 Jbeta primers. Sequenced by immunoSEQ multiplex PCR; TCRdb stores in-frame clones only, minus some. The data contain about 160,000 clones, over 65% of them seen just once; the ten biggest clones take up around 6.9%. The CDR3 covers 17 residues. Trimming removed 3 bases at V and 0 bases at J, with 15 bases between. The germline V gene encodes CDR1 MNHNS and CDR2 SASEGT. This clonotype was sampled from a man in his forties in good health and CMV-seropositive. Specimen: PBMCs. The rearrangement uses TRBV6-1 and TRBJ2-1; perhaps TRBD2 as D (6 bases). The CDR3 nucleotides are TGTGCCAGCAGTGACCCGTGGGCGGGGAGCTCCTACAATGAGCAGTTCTTC. This sequence encodes CASSDPWAGSSYNEQFF.